The 21 T cell receptor beta chains listed next were all sequenced from one sample in a study of T cell repertoires in cytomegalovirus infection (dated by TCRdb to the late 2010s). Sequencing was carried out with an Illumina HiSeq 1500. In TCRdb, the public reads were trimmed at Q25 with fastp and aligned with MiXCR, with productive beta chains retained. Under each unique CDR3 protein, matching rows form one entry showing the most common genes and DNA. A total of 400,000 or so distinct CDR3 sequences appear in this sample, less than 20% of them only once. The ten largest clonotypes hold around 8.6% of the sample. The sequencing input was PBMCs. The receptors come from a human donor in good health (CMV status not recorded). Some clones in this sample may be carry-over from other donors' samples.

This clonotype was recorded at least ten times. The V and J genes are TRBV19 and TRBJ2-2; TRBD1 is a possible D gene (5 bases). The germline CDR1 and CDR2 sequences are LNHDA and SQIVND (reference sequence). Trimming took 9 bases from V and 2 from J, leaving 13 bases between them. The CDR3 totals 14 residues. CDR3 DNA sequence: TGTGCCAGCCGGTTAACAGGAAACACCGGGGAGCTGTTTTTT. This encodes CASRLTGNTGELFF. Using reference TRBV19 and TRBJ2-2 for the parts outside the CDR3, the full variable domain is DGGITQSPKYLFRKEGQNVTLSCEQNLNHDAMYWYRQDPGQGLRLIYYSQIVNDFQKGDIAEGYSVSREKKESFPLTVTSAQKNPTAFYLCASRLTGNTGELFFGEGSRLTVL.

This clonotype showed up just once. The J gene is TRBJ2-3, the V gene TRBV18; 7 bases are a match to TRBD1. CDR1 and CDR2 from the germline V gene are KGHSH and LQKENI. V lost 3 bases and J lost 4; bases outside the gene matches: 7. The CDR3 has 15 amino acids. In DNA, the CDR3 is TGTGCCAGCTCACCCGGGACAGAAGGGGCAGATACGCAGTATTTT. Translation: CASSPGTEGADTQYF.

The table lists this clonotype with many counts. One end of the junction does not line up with germline, which may come from a read error. This sequence joins TRBV12-3 or TRBV12-4 and TRBJ1-2; D might be TRBD1 (5 bases). The CDR3 extends over 14 amino acids. The CDR3 spells CASSDPGRAYRYTF. The CDR3 DNA sequence: TGTGCCAGCAGTGACCCAGGGAGAGCCTATCGCTACACCTTC.

In this sample, this clonotype turned up many times. V gene TRBV12-3 or TRBV12-4 combines with J gene TRBJ1-2; no reliable D call. Trimming took 8 bases from V and 3 from J, leaving 13 bases between them. The CDR3 contains 13 residues. CDR3 sequence reads: CASSRTLDYGYTF. In nucleotides, the CDR3 is TGTGCCAGCTCCAGGACCCTAGACTATGGCTACACCTTC.

This clonotype appeared a few times. This chain connects TRBV2 to TRBJ1-4; D is ambiguous. The germline V and J ends were trimmed by 5 bases and 4 bases, with 5 bases remaining between them. The CDR3 extends over 12 amino acids. CDR1 is SNHLY and CDR2 is FYNNEI in the germline V gene. The CDR3: CASSPINEKLFF. CDR3 nucleotide sequence: TGTGCCAGCAGTCCGATTAATGAAAAACTGTTTTTT.

The rearrangement uses TRBV6-2 or TRBV6-3 and TRBJ2-3; no reliable D call. The CDR3 is 12 residues long. Germline CDR1 and CDR2: MNHEY and SVGEGT. V was shortened by 9 bases and J by 6 bases, with 13 bases between the two germline ends. CDR3 coding DNA: TGTGCCAGTCAGACGCGCGAGGATACGCAGTATTTT. It yields the protein CASQTREDTQYF.

This clonotype was detected many times. Here the CDR3 DNA reads TGTGCCAGCAGCTTAGGGACCACGGGCGAGCAGTACTTC. It translates to CASSLGTTGEQYF. V and J are TRBV7-9 and TRBJ2-7; D is unclear. CDR3 length equals 13 residues. CDR1 and CDR2 (germline): SEHNR, FQNEAQ (reference sequence). Trimming cost V 1 base and J 6 bases, with 10 bases left between them.

The J gene is TRBJ2-1, the V gene TRBV20-1; the match to TRBD2 covers 12 bases. This CDR3 is built from 14 residues. Per the germline V gene, CDR1 is DFQATT and CDR2 is SNEGSKA (reference sequence). Germline trimming cut 5 bases from V and 7 bases from J; bases unmatched to any gene: 6. CDR3: CSARLAGDGNEQFF. The CDR3, as DNA: TGCAGTGCTCGACTAGCGGGAGATGGAAATGAGCAGTTCTTC.

The rearrangement uses TRBV28 and TRBJ2-3; a possible D gene is TRBD2 (6 bases). Germline CDR1 reads MDHEN; CDR2 reads SYDVKM. The ends were cut back, 8 bases at V and 4 bases at J, with 19 bases in the middle. The CDR3 extends over 15 amino acids. Written as DNA, the CDR3 is TGTGCCAGCGTGTACCGACTAGGCGGACCAGATACGCAGTATTTT. This translates into CASVYRLGGPDTQYF.

This clonotype was observed a handful of times. The chain has TRBV10-2 and TRBJ1-6; D call uncertain. The germline V gene encodes CDR1 WSHSY and CDR2 SAAADI. This CDR3 is 16 amino acids long. The ends were cut back, 2 bases at V and 6 bases at J, with 14 bases in the middle. As DNA, the CDR3 is TGCGCCAGCAGTGAGGCAAATCCCCAACCTAATTCACCCCTCCACTTT. The encoded protein is CASSEANPQPNSPLHF.

This clonotype was recorded a few times. This chain joins TRBV12-3 or TRBV12-4 and TRBJ1-1; D not resolved. This CDR3 has 13 residues. V was clipped by 7 bases and J by 5 bases, with 14 bases between them. CDR3 nucleotide sequence: TGTGCCAGCACTAATCGTATGGGGACTGAAGCTTTCTTT. The encoded protein is CASTNRMGTEAFF.

This clonotype appeared many times. The chain uses TRBV15 and TRBJ2-1; 8 positions match TRBD1. The CDR3 totals 16 residues. The germline gives CDR1 LNHNV, CDR2 YYDKDF (reference sequence). Losses at the gene ends were 6 bases for V and 6 bases for J; bases not matched to a gene: 13. The chain's CDR3 is CATRPYPGQVPNEQFF. In DNA form, the CDR3 reads TGTGCCACCAGACCGTATCCGGGACAGGTCCCCAATGAGCAGTTCTTC.

This clonotype was observed at least ten times. The chain is built from TRBV6-1 and TRBJ2-7; D is possibly TRBD2 (6 bases). The ends were cut back, 6 bases at V and 5 bases at J, with 17 bases in the middle. The CDR3 runs 14 residues. CDR1 is MNHNS, CDR2 SASEGT, per germline. Here the CDR3 reads CASSPDGGFDEQYF. Here the CDR3 DNA reads TGTGCCAGCAGCCCGGACGGGGGTTTCGACGAGCAGTACTTC.

The chain recombines TRBV4-2 with TRBJ1-6; tentatively, D is TRBD1 (5 bases). Germline values: CDR1 LGHNA, CDR2 YNFKEQ. Trimming stripped 1 base from V and 8 bases from J, with 12 bases between. This CDR3 comprises 15 residues. The CDR3 protein is CASSQVKDSYSPLHF. The CDR3, as DNA: TGTGCCAGCAGCCAAGTTAAAGACAGCTATTCACCCCTCCACTTT.

The chain links TRBV29-1 to TRBJ2-3; D may be TRBD2 (5 bases). Germline loops: CDR1 SQVTM, CDR2 ANQGSEA. The CDR3 spans 13 residues. Trimming stripped 7 bases from V and 5 bases from J, with 16 bases between. The CDR3 is CSGRGITGDTQYF. CDR3 in DNA: TGCAGCGGACGAGGGATAACCGGAGATACGCAGTATTTT.

This sequence joins TRBV6-2 or TRBV6-3 and TRBJ2-7; unclear D gene. Deletions cut 2 bases from V and 1 base from J, with 9 bases between. Per germline, CDR1 MNHEY and CDR2 SVGEGT. CDR3 length equals 14 residues. CDR3 coding DNA: TGTGCCAGCAGTTACCCCGACTGGTCCTACGAGCAGTACTTC. Residues: CASSYPDWSYEQYF.

In its sample, this clonotype was seen a few times. This chain uses TRBV4-1 with TRBJ2-4, with D possibly being TRBD2 (5 bases). Per germline, CDR1 MGHRA and CDR2 YSYEKL. The germline V and J ends were trimmed by 0 bases and 13 bases, with 10 bases remaining between them. This CDR3 is 12 amino acids long. In DNA form, the CDR3 reads TGCGCCAGCAGCCAAGAAAGGCAGCGGCAGTACTTC. Amino acids: CASSQERQRQYF.

On this clonotype itself: A read error may account for a junction end that differs from germline. This chain connects TRBV2 to TRBJ2-7; D call uncertain. Germline loops: CDR1 SNHLY, CDR2 FYNNEI. The CDR3 length is 14 residues. CDR3 loop: CVSRAGPISYEQYF. In DNA, the CDR3 is TGTGTCAGCAGAGCCGGACCGATCTCCTACGAGCAGTACTTC.

This clonotype showed up just a few times. The chain has TRBV5-6 and TRBJ2-7; TRBD2 might be the D (6 bases). CDR3 length: 13 residues. Germline V lookup: CDR1 SGHDT, CDR2 YYEEEE. V was pared by 4 bases and J by 4 bases, with 12 bases between. Written as DNA, the CDR3 is TGTGCCAGCAGCCGGCGGGATCTTTACGAGCAGTACTTC. Translated: CASSRRDLYEQYF.

This clonotype has ten or more counts. The rearrangement links TRBV7-2 to TRBJ2-1; D perhaps matches TRBD2 (6 bases). Germline lookup yields CDR1 SGHTA and CDR2 FQGNSA. This CDR3 is built from 15 residues. V lost 4 bases and J lost 3, with 13 bases in between. CDR3 nucleotide sequence: TGTGCCAGCAGCTCGTTCGGCGGGGACTACAATGAGCAGTTCTTC. Its translation: CASSSFGGDYNEQFF.

The CDR3 protein is CASSSQRWTEAFF. CDR3 nucleotide sequence: TGTGCCAGCAGCTCTCAGCGGTGGACTGAAGCTTTCTTT. J is TRBJ1-1 and V is TRBV5-4; D not resolved. This CDR3 contains 13 residues. The V end lost 3 bases, the J end lost 5 bases, and 11 bases lay between the germline ends. The germline gives CDR1 SGHNT, CDR2 YYREEE (reference sequence).